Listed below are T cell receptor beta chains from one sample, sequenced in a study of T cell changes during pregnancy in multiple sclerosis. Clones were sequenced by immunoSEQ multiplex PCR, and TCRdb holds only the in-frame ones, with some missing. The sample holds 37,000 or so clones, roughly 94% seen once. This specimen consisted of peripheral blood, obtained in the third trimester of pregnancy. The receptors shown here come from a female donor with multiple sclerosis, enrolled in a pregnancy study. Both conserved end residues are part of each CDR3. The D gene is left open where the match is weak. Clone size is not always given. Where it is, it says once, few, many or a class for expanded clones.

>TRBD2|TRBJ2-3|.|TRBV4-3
CASSQDVAGMTDTQYF
TGCGCCAGCAGCCAAGATGTAGCGGGGATGACAGATACGCAGTATTTT
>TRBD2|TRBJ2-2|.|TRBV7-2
CASSIRLAGNTGELFF
TGTGCCAGCAGCATAAGACTAGCGGGGAACACCGGGGAGCTGTTTTTT
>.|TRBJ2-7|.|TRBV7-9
CASSYTIQPYEQYF
TGTGCCAGCAGCTACACGATACAACCCTACGAGCAGTACTTC
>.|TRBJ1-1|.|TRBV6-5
CASSTTVLNTEAFF
TGTGCCAGCAGTACGACAGTCTTGAACACTGAAGCTTTCTTT
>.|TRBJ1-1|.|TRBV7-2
CASSPPGVNTEAFF
TGTGCCAGCAGCCCGCCAGGGGTGAACACTGAAGCTTTCTTT
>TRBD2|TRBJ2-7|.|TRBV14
CASSQTLAGAYEQYF
TGTGCCAGCAGCCAAACGCTAGCGGGAGCCTACGAGCAGTACTTC
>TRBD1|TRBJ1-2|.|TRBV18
CASSRVTGYAYGYTF
TGTGCCAGCTCACGGGTGACAGGGTATGCCTATGGCTACACCTTC
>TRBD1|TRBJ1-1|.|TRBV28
CASSFVGRGAFF
TGTGCCAGCAGTTTTGTCGGCAGGGGGGCTTTCTTT
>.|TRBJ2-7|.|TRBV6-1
CASSESRYEQYF
TGTGCCAGCAGTGAGTCCAGATACGAGCAGTACTTC
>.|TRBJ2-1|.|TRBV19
CASSIRDNEQFF
TGTGCCAGTAGTATCAGGGACAATGAGCAGTTCTTC
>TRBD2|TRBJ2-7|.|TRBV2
CASSPPRTSSEQYF
TGTGCCAGCAGTCCCCCTAGGACTAGCAGTGAGCAGTACTTC
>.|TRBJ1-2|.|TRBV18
CASSLNMGHQDVYGYTF
TGTGCCAGCTCACTCAACATGGGACACCAGGATGTATATGGCTACACCTTC
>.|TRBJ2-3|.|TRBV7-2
CASSRSGGTDTQYF
TGTGCCAGCAGCCGCTCGGGGGGCACGGATACGCAGTATTTT
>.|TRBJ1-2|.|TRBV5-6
CASSVGLPGGYTF
TGTGCCAGCAGCGTGGGCCTCCCGGGGGGCTACACCTTC
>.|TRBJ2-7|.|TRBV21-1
CASSKGPGIPSYEQYF
TGTGCCAGCAGCAAAGGGCCAGGTATCCCCTCCTACGAGCAGTACTTC
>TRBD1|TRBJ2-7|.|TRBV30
CAWKRTGATYEQYF
TGTGCCTGGAAACGGACAGGGGCTACCTACGAGCAGTACTTC
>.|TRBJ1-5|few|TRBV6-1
CASSGDLYQPQHF
TGTGCCAGCAGTGGAGACTTATACCAGCCCCAGCATTTT
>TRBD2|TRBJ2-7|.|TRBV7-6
CASSLGGGAWEQYF
TGTGCCAGCAGCTTAGGCGGGGGGGCTTGGGAGCAGTACTTC
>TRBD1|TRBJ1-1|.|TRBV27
CASSRTGEVEAFF
TGTGCCAGCAGCCGGACAGGGGAAGTTGAAGCTTTCTTT
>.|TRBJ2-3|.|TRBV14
CASSPQGSGGADTQYF
TGTGCCAGCAGCCCCCAAGGGAGCGGCGGGGCAGATACGCAGTATTTT
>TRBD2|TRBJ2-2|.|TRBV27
CASRRLAGGPNTGELFF
TGTGCCAGCAGGCGGCTAGCGGGAGGGCCGAACACCGGGGAGCTGTTTTTT
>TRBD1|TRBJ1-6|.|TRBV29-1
CSVRTGNNSPLHF
TGCAGCGTGAGGACAGGGAATAATTCACCCCTCCACTTT
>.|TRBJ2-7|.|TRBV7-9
CASKTGVNYEQYF
TGTGCCAGCAAAACAGGAGTTAATTACGAGCAGTACTTC
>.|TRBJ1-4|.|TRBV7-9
CASSLRDTTNEKLFF
TGTGCCAGCAGCTTACGTGACACGACTAATGAAAAACTGTTTTTT
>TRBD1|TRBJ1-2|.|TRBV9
CASSVHWRLQGAHYYGYTF
TGTGCCAGCAGCGTACATTGGCGACTTCAGGGGGCCCACTACTATGGCTACACCTTC
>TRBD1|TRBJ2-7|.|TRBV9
CASSPGQGVHEQYF
TGTGCCAGCAGCCCAGGACAGGGAGTCCACGAGCAGTACTTC
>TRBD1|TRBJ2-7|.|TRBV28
CASRSAGTGRYEQYF
TGTGCCAGCAGGAGTGCCGGGACAGGGCGCTACGAGCAGTACTTC
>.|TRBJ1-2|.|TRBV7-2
CASSLVVGQHYTF
TGTGCCAGCAGCTTAGTGGTGGGACAACACTACACCTTC
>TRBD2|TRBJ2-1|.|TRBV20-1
CSAIAGSEQFF
TGCAGTGCAATAGCGGGGTCCGAGCAGTTCTTC
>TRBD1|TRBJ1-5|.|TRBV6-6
CASSYRQGGQPQHF
TGTGCCAGCAGTTATAGGCAGGGGGGCCAGCCCCAGCATTTT
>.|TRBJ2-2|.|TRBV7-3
CASSLTQSGAITGELFF
TGTGCCAGCAGCTTAACACAATCAGGGGCCATAACCGGGGAGCTGTTTTTT
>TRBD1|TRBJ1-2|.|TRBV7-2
CASSLGRGGQLYGYTF
TGTGCCAGCAGTTTAGGGAGAGGGGGACAGCTATATGGCTACACCTTC
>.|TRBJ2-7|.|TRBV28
CASSPGKAYEQYF
TGTGCCAGCTCCCCGGGAAAGGCCTACGAGCAGTACTTC
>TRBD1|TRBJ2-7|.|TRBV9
CASSGQGEYEQYF
TGTGCCAGCAGCGGACAGGGGGAATACGAGCAGTACTTC
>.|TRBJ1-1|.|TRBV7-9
CASSLVPGGTEAFF
TGTGCCAGCAGCTTGGTGCCGGGGGGCACTGAAGCTTTCTTT
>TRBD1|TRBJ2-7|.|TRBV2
CASRPMRDRAYEQYF
TGTGCCAGCAGGCCAATGAGGGACAGAGCCTACGAGCAGTACTTC
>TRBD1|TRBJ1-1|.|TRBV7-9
CASSLTLGQGEAFF
TGTGCCAGCAGCCTAACCCTCGGACAGGGAGAAGCTTTCTTT
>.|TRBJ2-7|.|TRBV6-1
CASSVAVSYEQYF
TGTGCCAGCAGTGTGGCCGTTTCCTACGAGCAGTACTTC
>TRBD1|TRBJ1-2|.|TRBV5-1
CASSLGTGDHYGYTF
TGCGCCAGCAGCTTGGGTACAGGGGACCACTATGGCTACACCTTC
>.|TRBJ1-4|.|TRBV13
CASSFWGQELFF
TGTGCCAGCAGCTTCTGGGGGCAGGAACTGTTTTTT
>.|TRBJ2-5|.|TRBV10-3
CAITLAPSETQYF
TGTGCCATAACCTTAGCCCCATCGGAGACCCAGTACTTC
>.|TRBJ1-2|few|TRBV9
CASSSTPAGQSNYGYTF
TGTGCCAGCAGCTCAACGCCGGCCGGACAGAGTAACTATGGCTACACCTTC
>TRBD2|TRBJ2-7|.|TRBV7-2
CASSFRPSGSSYEQYF
TGTGCCAGCAGCTTCCGCCCCAGCGGGAGCTCCTACGAGCAGTACTTC
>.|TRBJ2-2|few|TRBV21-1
CASSKIGDRGHTGELFF
TGTGCCAGCAGCAAAATCGGGGACAGGGGGCATACCGGGGAGCTGTTTTTT
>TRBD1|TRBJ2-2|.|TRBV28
CASGDSLLSGELFF
TGTGCCAGCGGGGACAGCTTACTATCCGGGGAGCTGTTTTTT
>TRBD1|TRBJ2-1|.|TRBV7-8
CASSVTGTGPNEQFF
TGTGCCAGCAGCGTCACCGGGACAGGGCCCAATGAGCAGTTCTTC
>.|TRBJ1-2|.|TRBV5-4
CASSLENPRGGYTF
TGTGCCAGCAGCTTGGAAAACCCCCGGGGGGGCTACACCTTC
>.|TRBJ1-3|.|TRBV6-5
CATRRGSGNTIYF
TGTGCCACCCGGCGGGGTTCCGGAAACACCATATATTTT
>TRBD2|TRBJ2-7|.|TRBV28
CASSLAGRYEQYF
TGTGCCAGCAGCCTAGCGGGACGCTACGAGCAGTACTTC
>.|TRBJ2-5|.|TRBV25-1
CASTTRGEHAEETQYF
TGTGCCAGCACTACCAGGGGTGAGCACGCTGAAGAGACCCAGTACTTC
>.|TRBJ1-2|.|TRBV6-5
CASSYAIGTAYGYTF
TGTGCCAGCAGTTATGCTATAGGAACAGCCTATGGCTACACCTTC
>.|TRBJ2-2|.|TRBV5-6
CASSPAGVTGELFF
TGTGCCAGCAGCCCCGCCGGGGTAACCGGGGAGCTGTTTTTT
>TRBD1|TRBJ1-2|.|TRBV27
CASSLTGDRGYSSNYGYTF
TGTGCCAGCAGTCTAACCGGGGACAGGGGGTACTCCTCAAACTATGGCTACACCTTC
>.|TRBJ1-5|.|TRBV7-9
CASSLDVWGQQPQHF
TGTGCCAGCAGCTTAGACGTATGGGGCCAGCAGCCCCAGCATTTT
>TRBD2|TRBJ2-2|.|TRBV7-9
CASSGSGTGPGELFF
TGTGCCAGCAGCGGTAGCGGGACGGGACCGGGGGAGCTGTTTTTT